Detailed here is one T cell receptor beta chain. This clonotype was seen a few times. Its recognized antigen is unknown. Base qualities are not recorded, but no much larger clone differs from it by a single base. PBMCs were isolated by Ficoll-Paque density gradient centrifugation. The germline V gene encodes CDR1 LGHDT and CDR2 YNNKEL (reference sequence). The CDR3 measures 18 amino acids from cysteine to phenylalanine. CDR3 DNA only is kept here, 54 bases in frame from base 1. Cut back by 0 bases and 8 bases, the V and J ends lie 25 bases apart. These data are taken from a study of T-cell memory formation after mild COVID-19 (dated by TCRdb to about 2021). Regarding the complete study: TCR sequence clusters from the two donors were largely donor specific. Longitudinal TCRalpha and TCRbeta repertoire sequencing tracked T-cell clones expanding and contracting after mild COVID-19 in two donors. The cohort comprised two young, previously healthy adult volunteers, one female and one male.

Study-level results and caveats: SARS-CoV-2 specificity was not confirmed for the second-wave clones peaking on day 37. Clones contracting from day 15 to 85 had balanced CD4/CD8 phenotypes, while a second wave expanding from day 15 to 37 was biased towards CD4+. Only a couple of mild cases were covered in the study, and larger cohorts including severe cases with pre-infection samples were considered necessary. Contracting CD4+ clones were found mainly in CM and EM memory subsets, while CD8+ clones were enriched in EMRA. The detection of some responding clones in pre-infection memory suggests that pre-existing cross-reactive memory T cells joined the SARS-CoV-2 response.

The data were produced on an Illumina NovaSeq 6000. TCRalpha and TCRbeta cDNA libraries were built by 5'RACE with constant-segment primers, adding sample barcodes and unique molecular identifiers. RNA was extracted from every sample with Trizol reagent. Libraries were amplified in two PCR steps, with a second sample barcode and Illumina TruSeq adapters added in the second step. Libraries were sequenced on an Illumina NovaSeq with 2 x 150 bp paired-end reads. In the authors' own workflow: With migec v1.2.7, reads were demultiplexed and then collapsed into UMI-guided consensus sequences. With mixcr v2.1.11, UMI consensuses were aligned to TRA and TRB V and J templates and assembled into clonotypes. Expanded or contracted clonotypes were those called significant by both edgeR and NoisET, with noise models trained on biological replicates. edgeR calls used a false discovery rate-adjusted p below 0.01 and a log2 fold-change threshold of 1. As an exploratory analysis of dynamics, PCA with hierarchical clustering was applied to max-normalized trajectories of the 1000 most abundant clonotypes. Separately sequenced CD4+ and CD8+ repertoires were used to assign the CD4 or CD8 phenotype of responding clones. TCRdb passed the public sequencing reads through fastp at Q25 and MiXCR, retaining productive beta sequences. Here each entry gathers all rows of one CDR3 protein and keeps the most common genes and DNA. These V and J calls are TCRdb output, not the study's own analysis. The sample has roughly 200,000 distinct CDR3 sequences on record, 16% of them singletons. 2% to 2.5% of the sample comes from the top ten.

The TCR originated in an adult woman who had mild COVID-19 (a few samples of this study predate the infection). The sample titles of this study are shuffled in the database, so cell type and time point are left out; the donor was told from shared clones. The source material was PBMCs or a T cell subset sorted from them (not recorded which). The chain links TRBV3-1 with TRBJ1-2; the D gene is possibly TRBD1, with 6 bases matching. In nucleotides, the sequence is TGTGCCAGCAGCCAAGATGGGCAGGGGCCCGACCTCGCTAGAGGCTACACCTTC. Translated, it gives CASSQDGQGPDLARGYTF. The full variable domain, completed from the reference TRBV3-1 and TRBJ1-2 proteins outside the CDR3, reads DTAVSQTPKYLVTQMGNDKSIKCEQNLGHDTMYWYKQDSKKFLKIMFSYNNKELIINETVPNRFSPKSPDKAHLNLHINSLELGDSAVYFCASSQDGQGPDLARGYTFGSGTRLTVV.